The 21 T cell receptor beta chains below all came from one sample that was sequenced in a study of cytomegalovirus exposure and HLA in healthy donors. PCR primers comprised 60 Vbeta and 13 Jbeta primers. Here immunoSEQ multiplex PCR was the method, and the copy in TCRdb shows in-frame clones only, minus some. The sample has under 200,000 clones, 70% to 90% seen once. The sequencing sample was made of PBMCs. Receptors originate from a woman between 18 and 29 years old in good health and CMV-seronegative.

This clone was detected only a few times. V and J are TRBV6-6 and TRBJ2-1, with no clear D. Between the trimmed V and J ends, which lost 4 bases and 4 bases, there was a span of 11 bases. The CDR3 is made up of 14 amino acids. CDR1 and CDR2 from the germline V gene are MNHNY and SVGAGI (reference sequence). The CDR3 region is CASSLSLSYNEQFF. DNA of the CDR3: TGTGCCAGCAGTTTAAGCCTGTCTTACAATGAGCAGTTCTTC.

The gene calls are TRBV2 and TRBJ2-3; TRBD2 is a possible D gene (6 bases). The CDR3 spans 17 residues. Looked up from germline, CDR1 is SNHLY and CDR2 is FYNNEI. The germline V and J ends were trimmed by 4 bases and 2 bases, with 19 bases remaining between them. The CDR3 DNA reads as TGTGCCAGCAGTGGTTACCCCGGGAGAGAGAACACAGATACGCAGTATTTT. Translating gives CASSGYPGRENTDTQYF.

The V and J genes are TRBV7-9 and TRBJ1-2; 8 bases match TRBD1. The germline V gene encodes CDR1 SEHNR and CDR2 FQNEAQ (reference sequence). The V segment lost 1 base and the J segment 7 bases; nucleotides outside the gene matches: 8. The CDR3 totals 15 residues. DNA for the CDR3: TGTGCCAGCAGCTTAGGTAACAGGGGGAGAGGTGGCTACACCTTC. Protein sequence: CASSLGNRGRGGYTF.

The chain joins TRBV5-1 to TRBJ2-3; 7 nucleotides match TRBD1. This CDR3 has 17 residues. Trimming took 1 base from V and 2 from J; bases not matched to a gene: 10. Germline assignment: CDR1 SGHRS and CDR2 YFSETQ. CDR3 nucleotide sequence: TGCGCCAGCAGCTTGTATGACAGGGAAAAGTCCACAGATACGCAGTATTTT. It is translated as CASSLYDREKSTDTQYF.

The chain recombines TRBV28 with TRBJ2-2; 11 bases align to TRBD1. CDR1 is MDHEN, CDR2 SYDVKM, per germline. The CDR3 runs to 15 residues. V lost 5 bases and J lost 3; bases outside the gene matches: 2. The CDR3 is CASSRTGGYTGELFF. Written as DNA, the CDR3 is TGTGCCAGCAGTCGGACAGGGGGCTACACCGGGGAGCTGTTTTTT.

V is TRBV19 and J is TRBJ2-5; 8 bases are shared with TRBD2. Germline V gene lookup returns CDR1 LNHDA and CDR2 SQIVND (reference sequence). The J segment lost 2 bases and the V segment lost 2 bases, leaving 4 bases of the junction unmatched. The CDR3 loop spans 15 amino acids. The CDR3 region is CASSIRLAGQETQYF. The DNA for the CDR3 is TGTGCCAGTAGTATACGTCTAGCGGGTCAAGAGACCCAGTACTTC.

This chain's CDR3 is CASSQRGTGPYEQYF. DNA for the CDR3: TGTGCCAGCAGCCAACGCGGGACAGGCCCCTACGAGCAGTACTTC. The rearrangement uses TRBV14 and TRBJ2-7, with 8 bases fitting TRBD1. CDR3 length: 15 residues. Germline loops: CDR1 SGHDN, CDR2 FVKESK. The V segment lost 2 bases and the J segment 2 bases; nucleotides outside the gene matches: 5.

The genes are TRBV11-3 and TRBJ2-7; 7 bases are shared with TRBD2. V gave up 5 bases and J gave up 2 bases; unmatched junction bases: 9. This CDR3 region has 15 residues. The V gene's germline CDR1 is SGHNT and CDR2 YENEEA. CDR3 region: CASSPGGSYAYEQYF. The CDR3 DNA reads as TGTGCCAGCAGCCCGGGGGGATCCTACGCCTACGAGCAGTACTTC.

This clone was seen ten or more times. This sequence joins TRBV5-6 and TRBJ1-4, with 9 bases lining up with TRBD1. The germline CDR1 and CDR2 sequences are SGHDT and YYEEEE. This CDR3 has 15 amino acids. V lost 4 bases and J lost 5; bases outside the gene matches: 6. This chain's CDR3 is CASSAAGQGNEKLFF. The CDR3 nucleotides are TGTGCCAGCAGCGCGGCGGGACAGGGAAATGAAAAACTGTTTTTT.

V and J are TRBV5-4 and TRBJ2-7, with TRBD1 matching 8 bases. Germline CDR1 reads SGHNT; CDR2 reads YYREEE (reference sequence). The CDR3 is 14 amino acids. J lost 4 bases, V lost 4 bases, and 7 bases had no gene match. CDR3 loop: CASSQGQDQYEQYF. The CDR3 DNA is TGTGCCAGCAGCCAGGGACAGGACCAGTACGAGCAGTACTTC. Filled out from reference TRBV5-4 and TRBJ2-7, the complete variable domain reads ETGVTQSPTHLIKTRGQQVTLRCSSQSGHNTVSWYQQALGQGPQFIFQYYREEENGRGNFPPRFSGLQFPNYSSELNVNALELDDSALYLCASSQGQDQYEQYFGPGTRLTVT.

V gene TRBV5-8 combines with J gene TRBJ2-7, with TRBD1 matching 9 bases. With V trimmed by 4 bases and J by 5 bases, 13 bases remained unmatched. The V gene's germline CDR1 is SGHTS and CDR2 YDEGEE. The CDR3 contains 16 residues. CDR3 bases: TGTGCCAGCAGCACAGATGCCACAGGGGGCTTCGACGAGCAGTACTTC. Amino acids: CASSTDATGGFDEQYF.

This rearrangement joins TRBV6-5 to TRBJ1-1; 7 bases line up with TRBD1. The CDR3 is 11 amino acids. Germline CDR1 reads MNHEY; CDR2 reads SVGAGI. Trimming at V came to 4 bases and at J to 8 bases, leaving 1 base not matched to a gene. The CDR3 reads CASSSTGEAFF. In DNA form, the CDR3 reads TGTGCCAGCAGTTCGACAGGGGAAGCTTTCTTT.

V and J are TRBV5-4 and TRBJ2-3, with 7 bases fitting TRBD2. CDR1 is SGHNT, CDR2 YYREEE, per germline (reference sequence). This CDR3 is built from 15 residues. The V segment lost 1 base and the J segment 1 base; nucleotides outside the gene matches: 3. The CDR3 loop is CASSLNLAGTDTQYF. The CDR3 nucleotides are TGTGCCAGCAGCTTGAATCTAGCGGGCACAGATACGCAGTATTTT.

Notes on this clone: This sample also contains other DNA sequences that code for the same CDR3. This chain joins TRBV11-2 and TRBJ2-3; D remains ambiguous. V lost 2 bases and J lost 5, with 11 bases in between. Per the germline V gene, CDR1 is SGHAT and CDR2 is FQNNGV. The CDR3 consists of 14 residues. DNA of the CDR3: TGTGCCAGCAGCTTAATCGACCTAGGAGATACGCAGTATTTT. This encodes CASSLIDLGDTQYF.

V gene TRBV7-2 combines with J gene TRBJ2-1; TRBD2 agrees at 11 bases. J lost 6 bases, V lost 3 bases, and 4 bases had no gene match. The CDR3 is 15 residues long. Per germline, CDR1 SGHTA and CDR2 FQGNSA. Written as DNA, the CDR3 is TGTGCCAGCAGCTTTAGCGGGAGGGCCTTCAATGAGCAGTTCTTC. Its protein is CASSFSGRAFNEQFF.

This chain links TRBV7-9 with TRBJ2-5; D may be TRBD1 (6 bases). Gene TRBJ2-7 matches the end of the DNA better, so the J call may be wrong. Germline CDR1 SEHNR, CDR2 FQNEAQ (reference sequence). The CDR3 length is 13 residues. The CDR3: CASRTEGVNEQYF. The CDR3 nucleotides read TGTGCCAGCAGAACAGAGGGGGTGAACGAGCAGTACTTC.

The chain is built from TRBV28 and TRBJ2-1; 11 bases fit TRBD2. Germline assignment: CDR1 MDHEN and CDR2 SYDVKM. The ends lost 4 bases at V and 6 bases at J; junction bases unmatched: 8. The length of the CDR3 is 16 residues. The CDR3 region is CASSSGGLAALNEQFF. CDR3 DNA sequence: TGTGCCAGCAGTTCCGGGGGACTAGCGGCCCTCAATGAGCAGTTCTTC.

The chain is built from TRBV6-1 and TRBJ1-5; D gene uncertain. This CDR3 contains 13 residues. The V end was cut by 0 bases, the J end by 7 bases, with 7 bases between. CDR1 and CDR2 (germline): MNHNS, SASEGT. The CDR3 is CASSEASLQPQHF. The CDR3 DNA reads TGTGCCAGCAGTGAAGCCAGTTTACAGCCCCAGCATTTT.

J is TRBJ2-1 and V is TRBV28; D may be TRBD1 (6 bases). This CDR3 has 16 amino acids. V lost 4 bases and J 0 bases, leaving 13 bases between the germline ends. Germline V gene sequence: CDR1 MDHEN, CDR2 SYDVKM. CDR3 nucleotide sequence: TGTGCCAGCAGTTCTCCAGGGGCGAGCTCCTACAATGAGCAGTTCTTC. Its protein product is CASSSPGASSYNEQFF.

The CDR3 DNA is TGTGCCAGCAGCCTGGACATCGCCCGGGCTTTCTTT. The encoded protein is CASSLDIARAFF. The chain links TRBV7-9 to TRBJ1-1; possible D gene TRBD1, 5 bases. V was shortened by 5 bases and J by 11 bases, with 15 bases between the two germline ends. Germline V lookup: CDR1 SEHNR, CDR2 FQNEAQ (reference sequence). The CDR3 is 12 residues long.

Notes on this clone: Additional DNA sequences in this sample encode the identical CDR3. CDR3 sequence (DNA): TGTGCCACCAGCAGAGCTACAGATACGCAGTATTTT. Translating it yields CATSRATDTQYF. The rearrangement uses TRBV15 and TRBJ2-3; D gene ambiguous. From germline, CDR1 is LNHNV and CDR2 YYDKDF (reference sequence). Trimming left V 1 base short and J 3 bases short, with 2 bases between. There are 12 residues in the CDR3.